This T cell receptor beta chain originates from a study of identical twins. Study conclusions and caveats: Beta out-of-frame sequences showed weaker excess twin sharing.

Template switching (which added a universal primer site) was used, and cDNA carried unique molecular identifiers. TCRdb re-analysed the 5' RACE reads in MiXCR, keeping a single row per CDR3 protein. The data hold about 570,000 distinct CDR3 sequences, with over 8.5% observed a single time. Trimming at V came to 6 bases and at J to 3 bases, leaving 3 bases not matched to a gene. CDR3 size: 13 residues. This clonotype was counted many times. Antigen specificity is unknown. This sample also appeared in a second study, on yellow fever vaccine responses in identical twins.

The clonotype originates from a woman aged 18-29 years in good health. Material: PBMCs. This chain links TRBV12-3 or TRBV12-4 with TRBJ2-5; 8 bases line up with TRBD1. Here the CDR3 DNA reads TGTGCCAGCAGGGTGACAGGGGAAGAGACCCAGTACTTC. Translating gives CASRVTGEETQYF.